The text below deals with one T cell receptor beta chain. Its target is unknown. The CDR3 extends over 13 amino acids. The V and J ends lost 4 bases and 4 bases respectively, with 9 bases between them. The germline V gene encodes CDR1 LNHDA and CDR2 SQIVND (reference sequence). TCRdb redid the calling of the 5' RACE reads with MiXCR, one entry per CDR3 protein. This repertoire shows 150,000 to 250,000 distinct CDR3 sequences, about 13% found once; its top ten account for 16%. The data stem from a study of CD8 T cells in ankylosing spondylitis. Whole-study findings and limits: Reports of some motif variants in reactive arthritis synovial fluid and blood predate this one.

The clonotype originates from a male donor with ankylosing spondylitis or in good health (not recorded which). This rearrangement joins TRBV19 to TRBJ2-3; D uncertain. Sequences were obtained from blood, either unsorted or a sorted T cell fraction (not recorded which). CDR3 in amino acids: CASSTELADTQYF. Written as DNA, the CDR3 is TGTGCCAGTAGTACAGAGCTTGCAGATACGCAGTATTTT.